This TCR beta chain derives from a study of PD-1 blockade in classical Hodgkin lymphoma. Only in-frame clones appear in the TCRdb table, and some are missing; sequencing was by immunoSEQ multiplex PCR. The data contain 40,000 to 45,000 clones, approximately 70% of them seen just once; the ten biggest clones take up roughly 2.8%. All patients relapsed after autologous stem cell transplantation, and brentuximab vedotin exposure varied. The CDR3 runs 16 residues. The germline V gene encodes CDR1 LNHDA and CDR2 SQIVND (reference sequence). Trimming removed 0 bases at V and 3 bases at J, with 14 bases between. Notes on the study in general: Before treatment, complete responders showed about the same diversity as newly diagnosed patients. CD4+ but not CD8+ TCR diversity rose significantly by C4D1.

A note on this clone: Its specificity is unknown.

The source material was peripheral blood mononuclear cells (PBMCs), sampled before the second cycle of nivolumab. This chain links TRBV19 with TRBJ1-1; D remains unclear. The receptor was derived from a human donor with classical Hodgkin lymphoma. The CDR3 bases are TGTGCCAGTAGTATAGATCGTCGGAAAAGGGACACTGAAGCTTTCTTT. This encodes CASSIDRRKRDTEAFF.